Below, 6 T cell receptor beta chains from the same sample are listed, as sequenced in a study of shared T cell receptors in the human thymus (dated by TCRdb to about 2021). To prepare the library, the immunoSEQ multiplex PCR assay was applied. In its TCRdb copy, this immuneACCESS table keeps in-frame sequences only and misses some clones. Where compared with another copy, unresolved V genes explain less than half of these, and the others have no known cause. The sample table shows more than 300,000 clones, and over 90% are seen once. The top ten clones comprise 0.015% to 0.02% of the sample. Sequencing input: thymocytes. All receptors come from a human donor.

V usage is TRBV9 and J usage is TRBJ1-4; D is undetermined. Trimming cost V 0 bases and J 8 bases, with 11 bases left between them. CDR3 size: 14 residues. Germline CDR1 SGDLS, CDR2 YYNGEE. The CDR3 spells CASSVGDLEEKLFF. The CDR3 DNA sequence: TGTGCCAGCAGCGTAGGAGACCTAGAGGAAAAACTGTTTTTT.

This CDR3 is CASRPTGTYGYTF. CDR3 DNA: TGTGCCAGCAGGCCGACAGGGACCTATGGCTACACCTTC. The genes are TRBV6-4 and TRBJ1-2, with 7 bases fitting TRBD1. This CDR3 has 13 residues. The V and J ends lost 6 bases and 4 bases, in that order; junction bases with no gene match: 5. CDR1 is MRHNA and CDR2 is SNTAGT in the germline V gene.

The CDR3 coding sequence is TGTGCCAGCAGCCAAGATCGGAGCGGGCTCAGGGGAAATGAGCAGTTCTTC. Translated: CASSQDRSGLRGNEQFF. J is TRBJ2-1 and V is TRBV14; D is tentatively TRBD1 or TRBD2 (6 bases each). V lost 0 bases and J 7 bases, leaving 19 bases between the germline ends. This CDR3 spans 17 amino acids. Germline CDR1 SGHDN, CDR2 FVKESK.

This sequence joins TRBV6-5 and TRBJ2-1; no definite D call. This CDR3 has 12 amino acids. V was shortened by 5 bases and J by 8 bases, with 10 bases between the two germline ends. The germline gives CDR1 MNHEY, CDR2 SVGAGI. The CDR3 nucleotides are TGTGCCAGCAGTCGGGTTCACGATGAGCAGTTCTTC. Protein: CASSRVHDEQFF.

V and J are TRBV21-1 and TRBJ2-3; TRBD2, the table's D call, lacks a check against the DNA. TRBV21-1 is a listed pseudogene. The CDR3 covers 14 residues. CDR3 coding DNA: TGTGCCAGCAGCACCCAACGTCTAGCGGGAGGGCAGTATTTT. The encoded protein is CASSTQRLAGGQYF.

The CDR3 sequence is CANRPPRDGRAPTDTQYF. DNA for the CDR3: TGTGCCAACCGACCCCCACGGGACGGGAGGGCCCCCACAGATACGCAGTATTTT. The chain links TRBV21-1 to TRBJ2-3; TRBD2 is the table's D call, not checked against the DNA. TRBV21-1 corresponds to a pseudogene. The CDR3 is 18 amino acids.